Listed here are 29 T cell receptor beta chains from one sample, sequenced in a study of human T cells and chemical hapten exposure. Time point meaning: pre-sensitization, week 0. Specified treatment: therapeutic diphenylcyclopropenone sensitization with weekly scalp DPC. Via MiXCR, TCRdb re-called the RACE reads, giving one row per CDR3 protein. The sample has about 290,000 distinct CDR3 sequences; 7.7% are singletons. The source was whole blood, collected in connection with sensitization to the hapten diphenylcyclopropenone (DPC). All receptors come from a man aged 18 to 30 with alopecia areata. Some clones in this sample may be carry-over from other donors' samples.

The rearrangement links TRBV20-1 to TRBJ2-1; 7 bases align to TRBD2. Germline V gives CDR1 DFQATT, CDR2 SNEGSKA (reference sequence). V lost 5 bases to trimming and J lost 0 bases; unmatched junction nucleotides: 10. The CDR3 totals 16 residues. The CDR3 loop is CSARRRGDFSYNEQFF. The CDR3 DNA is TGCAGTGCTCGCCGACGGGGGGACTTCTCCTACAATGAGCAGTTCTTC.

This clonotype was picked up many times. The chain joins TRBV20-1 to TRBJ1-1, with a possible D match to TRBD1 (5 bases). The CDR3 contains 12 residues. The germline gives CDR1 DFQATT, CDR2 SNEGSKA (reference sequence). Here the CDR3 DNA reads TGCAGGGCCCCAGGGTCGAACACTGAAGCTTTCTTT. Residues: CRAPGSNTEAFF.

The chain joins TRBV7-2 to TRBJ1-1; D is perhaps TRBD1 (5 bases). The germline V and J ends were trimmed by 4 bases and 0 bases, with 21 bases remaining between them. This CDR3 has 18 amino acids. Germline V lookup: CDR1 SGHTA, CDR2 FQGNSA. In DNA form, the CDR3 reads TGTGCCAGCAGCTCTCCGGGGACCTTCATGTCAGTGAACACTGAAGCTTTCTTT. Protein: CASSSPGTFMSVNTEAFF.

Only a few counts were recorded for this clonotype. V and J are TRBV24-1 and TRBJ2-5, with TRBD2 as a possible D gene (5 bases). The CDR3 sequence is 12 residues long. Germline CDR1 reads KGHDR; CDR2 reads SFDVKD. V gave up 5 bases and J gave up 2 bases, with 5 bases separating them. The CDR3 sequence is CATSAGQETQYF. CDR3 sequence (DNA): TGTGCCACCAGTGCGGGGCAAGAGACCCAGTACTTC.

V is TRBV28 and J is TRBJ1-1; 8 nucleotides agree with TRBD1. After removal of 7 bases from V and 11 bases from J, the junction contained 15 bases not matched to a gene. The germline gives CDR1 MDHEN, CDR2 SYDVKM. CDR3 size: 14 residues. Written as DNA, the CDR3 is TGTGCCAGCACCAATGGACAGGGTGATTGGTTGGCTTTCTTT. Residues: CASTNGQGDWLAFF.

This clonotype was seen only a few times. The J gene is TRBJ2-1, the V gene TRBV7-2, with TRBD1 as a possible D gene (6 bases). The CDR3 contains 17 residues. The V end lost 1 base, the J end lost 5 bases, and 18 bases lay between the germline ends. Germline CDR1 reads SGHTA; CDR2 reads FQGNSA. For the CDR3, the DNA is TGTGCCAGCAGCTTAGGGGTCTGGGCAGGGGCAGACAATGAGCAGTTCTTC. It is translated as CASSLGVWAGADNEQFF.

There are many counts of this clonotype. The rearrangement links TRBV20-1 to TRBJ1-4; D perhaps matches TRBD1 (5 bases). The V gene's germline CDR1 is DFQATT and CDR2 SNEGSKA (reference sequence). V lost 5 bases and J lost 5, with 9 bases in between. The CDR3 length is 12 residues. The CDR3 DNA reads TGCAGTGCTTGGGACGGCAATGAAAAACTGTTTTTT. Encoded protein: CSAWDGNEKLFF.

In nucleotides, the CDR3 is TGCGCCAGCAGCTGGGACAGGGTATACGAGCAGTACTTC. Translating gives CASSWDRVYEQYF. V and J are TRBV5-1 and TRBJ2-7; the match to TRBD1 covers 9 bases. CDR3 length equals 13 residues. Trimming cost V 3 bases and J 4 bases; bases outside gene matches: 2. Germline V gene lookup returns CDR1 SGHRS and CDR2 YFSETQ.

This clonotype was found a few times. The CDR3: CASSPRTGGFNQPQHF. CDR3 nucleotides: TGTGCCAGCAGCCCCAGGACAGGGGGCTTTAATCAGCCCCAGCATTTT. The chain uses TRBV7-2 and TRBJ1-5, with TRBD1 identical over 11 bases. The germline gives CDR1 SGHTA, CDR2 FQGNSA. This CDR3 contains 16 residues. The ends lost 5 bases at V and 4 bases at J; junction bases unmatched: 7.

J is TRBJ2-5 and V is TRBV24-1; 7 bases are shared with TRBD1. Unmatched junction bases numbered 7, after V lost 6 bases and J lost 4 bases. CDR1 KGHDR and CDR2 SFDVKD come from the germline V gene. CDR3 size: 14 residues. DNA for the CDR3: TGTGCCACCAGTCGAGGGGGCCGGGTAGAGACCCAGTACTTC. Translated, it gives CATSRGGRVETQYF.

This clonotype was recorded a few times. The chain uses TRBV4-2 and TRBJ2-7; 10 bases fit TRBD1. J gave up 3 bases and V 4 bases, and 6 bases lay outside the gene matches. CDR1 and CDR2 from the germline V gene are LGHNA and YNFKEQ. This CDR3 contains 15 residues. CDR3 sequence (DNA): TGTGCCAGCAGCCGCGACAGGGGGCAGGTCTACGAGCAGTACTTC. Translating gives CASSRDRGQVYEQYF.

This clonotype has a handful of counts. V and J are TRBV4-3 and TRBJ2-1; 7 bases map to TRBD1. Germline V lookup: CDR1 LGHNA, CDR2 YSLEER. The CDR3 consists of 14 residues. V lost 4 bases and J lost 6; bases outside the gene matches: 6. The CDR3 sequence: CASSRIQGSNEQFF. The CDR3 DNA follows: TGCGCCAGCAGCCGCATACAGGGGAGCAATGAGCAGTTCTTC.

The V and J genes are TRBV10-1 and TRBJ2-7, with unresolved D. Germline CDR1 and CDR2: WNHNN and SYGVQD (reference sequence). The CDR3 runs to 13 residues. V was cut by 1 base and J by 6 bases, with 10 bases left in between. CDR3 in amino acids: CASSEWMNAEQYF. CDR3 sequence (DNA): TGCGCCAGCAGTGAGTGGATGAACGCCGAGCAGTACTTC.

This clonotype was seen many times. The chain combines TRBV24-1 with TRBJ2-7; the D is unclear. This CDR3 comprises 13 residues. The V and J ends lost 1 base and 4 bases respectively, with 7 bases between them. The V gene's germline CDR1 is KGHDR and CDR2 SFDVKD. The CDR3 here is CATSDLGKYEQYV. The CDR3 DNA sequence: TGTGCCACCAGTGATTTAGGGAAGTACGAGCAGTACGTC.

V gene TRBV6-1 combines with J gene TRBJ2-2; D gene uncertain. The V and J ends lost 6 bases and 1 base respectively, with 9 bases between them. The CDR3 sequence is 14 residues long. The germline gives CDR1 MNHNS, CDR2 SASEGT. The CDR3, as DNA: TGTGCCAGCAGGAAGCTGGTGAACACCGGGGAGCTGTTTTTT. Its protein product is CASRKLVNTGELFF.

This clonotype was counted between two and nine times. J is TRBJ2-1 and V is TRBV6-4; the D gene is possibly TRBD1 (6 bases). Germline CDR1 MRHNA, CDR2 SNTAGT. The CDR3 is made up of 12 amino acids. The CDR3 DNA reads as TGTGCGACACAGGGTACCTACAATGAGCAGTTCTTC. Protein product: CATQGTYNEQFF.

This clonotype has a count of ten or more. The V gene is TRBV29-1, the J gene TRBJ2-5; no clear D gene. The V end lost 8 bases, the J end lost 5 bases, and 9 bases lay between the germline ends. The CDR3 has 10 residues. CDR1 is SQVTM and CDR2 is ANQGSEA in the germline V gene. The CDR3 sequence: CSSKQETQYF. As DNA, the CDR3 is TGCAGCTCGAAGCAGGAGACCCAGTACTTC.

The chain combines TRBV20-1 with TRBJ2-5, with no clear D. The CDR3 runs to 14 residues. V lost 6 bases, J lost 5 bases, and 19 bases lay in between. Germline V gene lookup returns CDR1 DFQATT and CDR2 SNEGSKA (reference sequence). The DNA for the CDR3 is TGCAGTGCCCCGCCCGTAGGGATTATCGAGACCCAGTACTTC. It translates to CSAPPVGIIETQYF.

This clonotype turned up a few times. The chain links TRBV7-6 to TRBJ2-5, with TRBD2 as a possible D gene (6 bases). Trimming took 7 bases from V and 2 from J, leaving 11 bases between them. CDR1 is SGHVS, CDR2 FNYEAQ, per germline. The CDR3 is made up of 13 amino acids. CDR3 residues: CASIGEVQETQYF. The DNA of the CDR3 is TGTGCCAGCATCGGGGAGGTTCAAGAGACCCAGTACTTC.

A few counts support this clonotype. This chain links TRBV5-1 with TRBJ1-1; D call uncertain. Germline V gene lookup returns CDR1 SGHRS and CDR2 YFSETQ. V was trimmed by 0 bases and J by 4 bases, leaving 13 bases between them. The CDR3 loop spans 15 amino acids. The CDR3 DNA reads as TGCGCCAGCAGCTTGGGAGGGAGGGAATCCACTGAAGCTTTCTTT. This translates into CASSLGGRESTEAFF. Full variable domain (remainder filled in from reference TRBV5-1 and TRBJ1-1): KAGVTQTPRYLIKTRGQQVTLSCSPISGHRSVSWYQQTPGQGLQFLFEYFSETQRNKGNFPGRFSGRQFSNSRSEMNVSTLELGDSALYLCASSLGGRESTEAFFGQGTRLTVV.

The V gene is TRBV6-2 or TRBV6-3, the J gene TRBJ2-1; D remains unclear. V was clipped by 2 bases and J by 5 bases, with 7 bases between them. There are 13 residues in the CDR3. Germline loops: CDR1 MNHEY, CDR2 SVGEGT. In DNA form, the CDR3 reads TGTGCCAGCAGTTACCTAGGGAACAATGAGCAGTTCTTC. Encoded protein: CASSYLGNNEQFF.

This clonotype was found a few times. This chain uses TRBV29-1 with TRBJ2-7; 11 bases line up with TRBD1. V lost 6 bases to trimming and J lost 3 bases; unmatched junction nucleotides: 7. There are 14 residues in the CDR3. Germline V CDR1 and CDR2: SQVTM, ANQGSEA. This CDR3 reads CSVAGTGGFYEQYF. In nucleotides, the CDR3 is TGCAGCGTCGCCGGGACAGGGGGATTCTACGAGCAGTACTTC.

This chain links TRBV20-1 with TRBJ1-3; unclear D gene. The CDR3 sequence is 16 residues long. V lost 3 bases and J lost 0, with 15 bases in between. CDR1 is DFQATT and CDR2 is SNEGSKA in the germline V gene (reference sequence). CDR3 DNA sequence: TGCAGTGCTAGTCTCCTCAAGAAACCCTCTGGAAACACCATATATTTT. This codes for CSASLLKKPSGNTIYF.

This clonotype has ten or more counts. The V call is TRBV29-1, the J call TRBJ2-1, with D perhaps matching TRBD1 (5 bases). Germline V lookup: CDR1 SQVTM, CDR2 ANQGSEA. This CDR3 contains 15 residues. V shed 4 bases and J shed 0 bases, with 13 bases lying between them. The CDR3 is CSVVQAVSSYNEQFF. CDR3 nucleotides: TGCAGCGTTGTACAGGCTGTTTCCTCCTACAATGAGCAGTTCTTC.

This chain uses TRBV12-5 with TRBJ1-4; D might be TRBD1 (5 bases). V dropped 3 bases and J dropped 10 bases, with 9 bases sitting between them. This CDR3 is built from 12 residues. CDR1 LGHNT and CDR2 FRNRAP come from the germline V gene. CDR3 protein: CASGLRGTKLFF. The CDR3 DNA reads TGTGCTAGTGGTTTAAGAGGGACAAAACTGTTTTTT.

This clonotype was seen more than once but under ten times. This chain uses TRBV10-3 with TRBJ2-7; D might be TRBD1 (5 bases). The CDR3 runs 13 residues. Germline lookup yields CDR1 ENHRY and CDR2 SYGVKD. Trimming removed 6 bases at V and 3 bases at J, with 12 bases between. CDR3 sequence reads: CAISAQTDYEQYF. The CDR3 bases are TGTGCCATCAGCGCCCAGACAGACTACGAGCAGTACTTC.

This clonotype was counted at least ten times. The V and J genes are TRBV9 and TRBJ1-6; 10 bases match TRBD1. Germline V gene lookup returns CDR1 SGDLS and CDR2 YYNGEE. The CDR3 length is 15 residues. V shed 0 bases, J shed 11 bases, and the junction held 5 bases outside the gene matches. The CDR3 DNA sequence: TGTGCCAGCAGCGTAGGAGACAGGGGGCTTGCACCCCTCCACTTT. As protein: CASSVGDRGLAPLHF.

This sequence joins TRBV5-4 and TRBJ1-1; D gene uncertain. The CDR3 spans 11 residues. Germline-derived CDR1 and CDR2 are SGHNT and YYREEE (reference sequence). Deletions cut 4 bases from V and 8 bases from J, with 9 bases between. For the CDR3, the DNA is TGTGCCAGCAGCATCGGTGCCGAAGCTTTCTTT. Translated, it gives CASSIGAEAFF.

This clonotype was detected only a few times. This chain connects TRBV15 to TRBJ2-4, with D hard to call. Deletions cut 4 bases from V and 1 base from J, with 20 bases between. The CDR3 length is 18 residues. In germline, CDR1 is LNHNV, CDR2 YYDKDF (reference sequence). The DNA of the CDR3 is TGTGCCACCAGCACCCCGCGGTACGCGGACGGGGCCAAAAACATTCAGTACTTC. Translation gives CATSTPRYADGAKNIQYF.